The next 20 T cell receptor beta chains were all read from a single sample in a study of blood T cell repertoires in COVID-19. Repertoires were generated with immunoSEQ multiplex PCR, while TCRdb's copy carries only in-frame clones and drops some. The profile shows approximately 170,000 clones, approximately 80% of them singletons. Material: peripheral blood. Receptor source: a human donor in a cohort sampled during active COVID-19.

The CDR3 loop reads CAWSPGQGRSRSPLHF. CDR3 DNA sequence: TGTGCCTGGAGTCCGGGACAAGGCCGAAGCAGGTCACCCCTCCACTTT. The rearrangement uses TRBV30 and TRBJ1-6; D is possibly TRBD1 (6 bases). Per germline, CDR1 GTSNPN and CDR2 SVGIG (reference sequence). This CDR3 spans 16 amino acids. Trimming removed 2 bases from V and 10 bases from J, with 21 bases in between.

The CDR3 DNA reads as TGTGCCAGCAGCCAAGGGGTAGTAGCGGCCTACGAGCAGTACTTC. This encodes CASSQGVVAAYEQYF. The chain has TRBV3-1 (or the pseudogene TRBV3-2) and TRBJ2-7; a possible D gene is TRBD2 (6 bases). Trimming removed 1 base at V and 2 bases at J, with 12 bases between. This CDR3 has 15 residues. Germline V gene data show CDR1 as LGHDT and CDR2 as YNNKEL (reference sequence).

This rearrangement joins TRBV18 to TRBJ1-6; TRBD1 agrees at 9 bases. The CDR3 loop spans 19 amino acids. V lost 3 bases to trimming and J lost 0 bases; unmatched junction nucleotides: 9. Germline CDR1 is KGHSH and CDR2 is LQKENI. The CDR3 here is CASSPLRQGGNSYNSPLHF. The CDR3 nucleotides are TGTGCCAGCTCACCCCTTCGACAGGGGGGCAACTCCTATAATTCACCCCTCCACTTT.

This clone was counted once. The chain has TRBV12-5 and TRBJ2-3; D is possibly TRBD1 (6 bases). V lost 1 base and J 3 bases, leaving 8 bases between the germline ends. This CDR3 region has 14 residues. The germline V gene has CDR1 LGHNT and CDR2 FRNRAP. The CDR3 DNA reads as TGTGCTAGTGGTTTGGGGGGGCTGACAGATACGCAGTATTTT. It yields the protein CASGLGGLTDTQYF.

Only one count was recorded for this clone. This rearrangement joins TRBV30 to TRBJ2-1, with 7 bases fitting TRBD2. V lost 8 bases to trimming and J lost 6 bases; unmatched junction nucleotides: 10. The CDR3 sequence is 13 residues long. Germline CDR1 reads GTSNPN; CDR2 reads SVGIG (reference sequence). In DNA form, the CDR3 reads TGTGCCCCTTTTGAGCGGGGATGCAATGAGCAGTTCTTC. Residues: CAPFERGCNEQFF.

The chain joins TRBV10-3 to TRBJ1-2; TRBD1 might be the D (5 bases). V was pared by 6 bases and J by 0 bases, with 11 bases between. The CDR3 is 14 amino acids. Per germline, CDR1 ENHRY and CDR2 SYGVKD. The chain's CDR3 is CAIRQGETNYGYTF. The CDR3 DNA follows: TGTGCCATCAGGCAGGGCGAAACTAACTATGGCTACACCTTC.

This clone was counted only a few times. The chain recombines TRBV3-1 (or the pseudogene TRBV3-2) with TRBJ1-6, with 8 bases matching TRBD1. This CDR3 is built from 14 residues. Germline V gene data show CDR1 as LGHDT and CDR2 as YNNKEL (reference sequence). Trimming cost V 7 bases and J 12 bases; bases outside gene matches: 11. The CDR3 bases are TGTGCCAGCACCCCTTCGGGACAGGAAGAACCCCTCCACTTT. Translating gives CASTPSGQEEPLHF.

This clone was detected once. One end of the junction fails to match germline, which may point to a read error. In DNA form, the CDR3 reads TGTGCCAGCTCACCATCCCGGGACAACATCGGGGAGCTGTTTTTT. Translating it yields CASSPSRDNIGELFF. The chain uses TRBV18 and TRBJ2-2; possibly TRBD1 for D (6 bases). CDR3 size: 15 residues. Germline CDR1 is KGHSH and CDR2 is LQKENI.

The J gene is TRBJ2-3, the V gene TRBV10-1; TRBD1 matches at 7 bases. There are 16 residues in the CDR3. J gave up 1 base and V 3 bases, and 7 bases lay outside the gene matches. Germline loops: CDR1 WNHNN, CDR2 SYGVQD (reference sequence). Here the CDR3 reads CASSEAGTEGTDTQYF. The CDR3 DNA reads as TGCGCCAGCAGTGAAGCCGGGACAGAGGGCACAGATACGCAGTATTTT.

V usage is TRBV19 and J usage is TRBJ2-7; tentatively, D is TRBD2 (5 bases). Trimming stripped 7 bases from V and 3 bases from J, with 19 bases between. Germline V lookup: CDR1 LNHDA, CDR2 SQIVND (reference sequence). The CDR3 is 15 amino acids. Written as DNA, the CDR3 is TGTGCCAGTACCATGACCCGGGCGGAGGTCTACGAGCAGTACTTC. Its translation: CASTMTRAEVYEQYF.

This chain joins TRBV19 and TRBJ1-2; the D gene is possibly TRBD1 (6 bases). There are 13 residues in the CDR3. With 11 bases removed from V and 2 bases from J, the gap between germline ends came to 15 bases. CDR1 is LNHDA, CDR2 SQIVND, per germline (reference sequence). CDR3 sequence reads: CAVWHRDNYGYTF. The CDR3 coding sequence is TGTGCCGTCTGGCACAGGGACAACTATGGCTACACCTTC.

CDR3 sequence reads: CASRAGTGVNEQFF. The CDR3 nucleotides read TGTGCCAGCAGGGCCGGGACAGGAGTCAATGAGCAGTTCTTC. This rearrangement joins TRBV6-5 to TRBJ2-1, with 8 bases identical to TRBD1. Per germline, CDR1 MNHEY and CDR2 SVGAGI. This CDR3 is built from 14 residues. Trimming at V came to 6 bases and at J to 6 bases, leaving 7 bases not matched to a gene.

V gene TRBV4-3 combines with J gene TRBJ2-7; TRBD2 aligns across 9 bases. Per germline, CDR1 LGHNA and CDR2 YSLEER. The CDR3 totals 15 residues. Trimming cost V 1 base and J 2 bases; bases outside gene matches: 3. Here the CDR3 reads CASSQGERGAYEQYF. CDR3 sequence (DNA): TGCGCCAGCAGCCAAGGAGAGCGGGGGGCCTACGAGCAGTACTTC.

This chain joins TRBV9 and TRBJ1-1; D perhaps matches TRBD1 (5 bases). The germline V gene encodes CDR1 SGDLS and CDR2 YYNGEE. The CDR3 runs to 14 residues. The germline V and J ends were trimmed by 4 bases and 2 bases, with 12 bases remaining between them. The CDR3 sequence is CASSKKRGNTEAFF. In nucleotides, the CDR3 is TGTGCCAGCAGCAAAAAAAGGGGAAACACTGAAGCTTTCTTT.

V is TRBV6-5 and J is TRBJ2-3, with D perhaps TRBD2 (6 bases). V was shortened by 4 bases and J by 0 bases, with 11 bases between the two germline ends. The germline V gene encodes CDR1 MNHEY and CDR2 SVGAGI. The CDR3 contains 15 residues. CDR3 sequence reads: CASSWRVGSTDTQYF. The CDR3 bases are TGTGCCAGCAGTTGGAGGGTGGGTAGCACAGATACGCAGTATTTT.

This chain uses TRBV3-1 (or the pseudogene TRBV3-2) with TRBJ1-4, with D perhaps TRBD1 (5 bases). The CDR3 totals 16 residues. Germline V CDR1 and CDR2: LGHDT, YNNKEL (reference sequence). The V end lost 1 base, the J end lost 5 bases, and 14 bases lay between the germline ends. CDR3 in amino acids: CASSQGWQAGNEKLFF. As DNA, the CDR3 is TGTGCCAGCAGCCAAGGTTGGCAGGCAGGGAATGAAAAACTGTTTTTT.

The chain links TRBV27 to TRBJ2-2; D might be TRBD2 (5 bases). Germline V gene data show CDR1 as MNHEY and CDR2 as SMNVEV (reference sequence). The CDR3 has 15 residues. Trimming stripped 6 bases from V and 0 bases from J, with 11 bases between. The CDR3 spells CASSFDGANTGELFF. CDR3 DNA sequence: TGTGCCAGCAGCTTTGACGGGGCGAACACCGGGGAGCTGTTTTTT.

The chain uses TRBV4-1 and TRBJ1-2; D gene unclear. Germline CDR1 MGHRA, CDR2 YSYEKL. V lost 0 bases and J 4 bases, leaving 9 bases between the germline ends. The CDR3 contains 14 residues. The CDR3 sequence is CASSQEKSLYGYTF. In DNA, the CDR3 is TGCGCCAGCAGCCAAGAGAAGAGTCTCTATGGCTACACCTTC.

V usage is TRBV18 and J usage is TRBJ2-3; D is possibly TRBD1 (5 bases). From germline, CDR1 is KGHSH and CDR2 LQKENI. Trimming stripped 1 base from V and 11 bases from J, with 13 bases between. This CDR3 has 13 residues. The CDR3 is CASSPLATAQQYF. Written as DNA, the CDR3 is TGTGCCAGCTCACCACTGGCGACAGCGCAGCAGTATTTT.

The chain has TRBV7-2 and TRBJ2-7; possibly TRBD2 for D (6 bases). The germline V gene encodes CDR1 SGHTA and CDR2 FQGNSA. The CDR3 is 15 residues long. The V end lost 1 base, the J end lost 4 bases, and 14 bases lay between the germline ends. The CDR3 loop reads CASSLGVGTAYEQYF. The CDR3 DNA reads TGTGCCAGCAGCTTAGGGGTCGGGACTGCATACGAGCAGTACTTC.